This T cell receptor (beta chain) derives from a study of T cell responses to AZD1222 COVID-19 vaccine. General observations from the study: Only after the peak T cell response were repertoires sampled. The study found vaccine-associated CD4 TCRs spanning spike, dominant at 160-218 and 743-854.

Regarding this clone: Its antigen is not identified.

Method: immunoSEQ multiplex PCR; TCRdb's copy keeps in-frame clones and lacks some. The profile shows more than 85,000 clones, roughly 80% of them singletons. Germline assignment: CDR1 SGHRS and CDR2 YFSETQ. V lost 5 bases and J 6 bases, leaving 14 bases between the germline ends. The CDR3 length is 13 residues. Here the sequenced sample was peripheral blood, taken on day 0 of AZD1222 vaccination. The sequence was collected from an adult in good health. The chain uses TRBV5-1 and TRBJ1-2; D is unresolved. The DNA for the CDR3 is TGCGCCAGCAGAGGTGAGGGTAGTAATGGCTACACCTTC. Translating gives CASRGEGSNGYTF.